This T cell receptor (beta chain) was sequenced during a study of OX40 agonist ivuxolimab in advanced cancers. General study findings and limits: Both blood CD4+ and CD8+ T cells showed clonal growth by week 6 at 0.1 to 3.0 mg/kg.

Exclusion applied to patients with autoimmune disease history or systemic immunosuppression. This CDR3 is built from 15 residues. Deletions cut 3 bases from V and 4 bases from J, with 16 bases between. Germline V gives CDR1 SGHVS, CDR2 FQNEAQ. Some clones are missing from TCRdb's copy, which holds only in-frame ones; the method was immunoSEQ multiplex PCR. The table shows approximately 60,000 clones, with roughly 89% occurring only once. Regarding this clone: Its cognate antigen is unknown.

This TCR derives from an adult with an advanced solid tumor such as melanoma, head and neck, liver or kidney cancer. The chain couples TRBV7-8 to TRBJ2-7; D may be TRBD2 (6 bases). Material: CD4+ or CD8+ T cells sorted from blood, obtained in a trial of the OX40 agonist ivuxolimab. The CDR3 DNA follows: TGTGCCAGCAGCTTTTACCGGGACTTAAGATACGAGCAGTACTTC. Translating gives CASSFYRDLRYEQYF.